The 32 T cell receptor beta chains listed next were all sequenced from one sample in a study of blood T cell repertoires in COVID-19. Profiled with immunoSEQ multiplex PCR; TCRdb holds only in-frame clones, not every one. The sample records 150,000 or so clones, 82% being singletons. Sequenced input: peripheral blood. These receptor sequences come from a human donor with acute or convalescent COVID-19. The donor label of this sample is uncertain.

The V gene is TRBV5-1, the J gene TRBJ2-7, with 10 positions matching TRBD2. The germline V gene has CDR1 SGHRS and CDR2 YFSETQ. The CDR3 loop spans 15 amino acids. Trimming cost V 0 bases and J 7 bases; bases outside gene matches: 7. CDR3 coding DNA: TGCGCCAGCAGCTTGGGGACTAGCGGATTTGGGGAGCAGTACTTC. This codes for CASSLGTSGFGEQYF. The whole variable domain, filled in from reference TRBV5-1 and TRBJ2-7, reads KAGVTQTPRYLIKTRGQQVTLSCSPISGHRSVSWYQQTPGQGLQFLFEYFSETQRNKGNFPGRFSGRQFSNSRSEMNVSTLELGDSALYLCASSLGTSGFGEQYFGPGTRLTVT.

The chain recombines TRBV6-6 with TRBJ1-5; a weak D match, TRBD1 (6 bases). CDR3 length equals 14 residues. The germline CDR1 and CDR2 sequences are MNHNY and SVGAGI (reference sequence). V lost 7 bases, J lost 5 bases, and 15 bases lay in between. CDR3 sequence: CASTSTGIDQPQHF. CDR3 nucleotides: TGTGCCAGCACCTCAACAGGGATAGATCAGCCCCAGCATTTT.

The chain links TRBV5-1 to TRBJ1-5; D is undetermined. V dropped 4 bases and J dropped 0 bases, with 11 bases sitting between them. In germline, CDR1 is SGHRS, CDR2 YFSETQ. The CDR3 sequence is 15 residues long. CDR3 bases: TGCGCCAGCAGCATGGACGGAGATAGCAATCAGCCCCAGCATTTT. Its translation is CASSMDGDSNQPQHF.

The V gene is TRBV10-3, the J gene TRBJ2-2, with 9 bases aligning to TRBD2. This CDR3 region has 15 residues. After removal of 5 bases from V and 3 bases from J, the junction contained 4 bases not matched to a gene. Germline V gene data show CDR1 as ENHRY and CDR2 as SYGVKD. CDR3 loop: CAISPSGADTGELFF. CDR3 in DNA: TGTGCCATCAGTCCTAGCGGGGCCGACACCGGGGAGCTGTTTTTT.

The chain uses TRBV5-4 and TRBJ2-7; maybe TRBD2 (6 bases). V shed 4 bases and J shed 3 bases, with 17 bases lying between them. The CDR3 has 15 amino acids. The germline gives CDR1 SGHNT, CDR2 YYREEE (reference sequence). For the CDR3, the DNA is TGTGCCAGCAGCCGGGTCGGGGGTCTGAACTACGAGCAGTACTTC. Translated, it gives CASSRVGGLNYEQYF.

V and J are TRBV9 and TRBJ1-2, with 8 bases aligning to TRBD1. V was clipped by 0 bases and J by 8 bases; unmatched bases: 3. The CDR3 consists of 13 residues. Germline CDR1 is SGDLS and CDR2 is YYNGEE. The CDR3 nucleotides read TGTGCCAGCAGCGTAGCACAGGGGGACGGCTACACCTTC. As protein: CASSVAQGDGYTF.

This clone was observed a handful of times. The rearrangement joins TRBV3-1 (or the pseudogene TRBV3-2) to TRBJ1-2; D is unclear. Trimming left V 2 bases short and J 4 bases short, with 5 bases between. The CDR3 has 12 residues. Germline V gene data show CDR1 as LGHDT and CDR2 as YNNKEL (reference sequence). The CDR3 region has the DNA TGTGCCAGCAGCCAACAGGCCTATGGCTACACCTTC. It translates to CASSQQAYGYTF.

The chain uses TRBV27 and TRBJ2-1; 8 bases map to TRBD1. This CDR3 region has 15 residues. CDR1 and CDR2 from the germline V gene are MNHEY and SMNVEV (reference sequence). Trimming removed 6 bases from V and 5 bases from J; junction bases left unmatched: 9. The CDR3 DNA sequence: TGTGCCAGCAGGCGGCGACAGGGGCTGGACAATGAGCAGTTCTTC. Its translation: CASRRRQGLDNEQFF.

J is TRBJ1-4 and V is TRBV30; unclear D gene. The ends were cut back, 1 base at V and 4 bases at J, with 7 bases in the middle. The CDR3 spans 13 residues. Germline V gene sequence: CDR1 GTSNPN, CDR2 SVGIG (reference sequence). Written as DNA, the CDR3 is TGTGCCTGGAGTGCAGCGGGTAATGAAAAACTGTTTTTT. It is translated as CAWSAAGNEKLFF.

CDR3 sequence reads: CASSGTGGTDTQYF. The CDR3 DNA sequence: TGCGCCAGCAGCGGGACAGGGGGCACAGATACGCAGTATTTT. The chain carries TRBV5-1 and TRBJ2-3, with 10 bases identical to TRBD1. The CDR3 has 14 residues. J gave up 1 base and V 4 bases, and 0 bases lay outside the gene matches. Germline values: CDR1 SGHRS, CDR2 YFSETQ.

This sequence joins TRBV4-1 and TRBJ1-6; weak D call: TRBD1 (5 bases). The CDR3 has 16 amino acids. V lost 1 base and J 6 bases, leaving 13 bases between the germline ends. CDR1 and CDR2 (germline): MGHRA, YSYEKL. The DNA of the CDR3 is TGCGCCAGCAGCCAAGTTAAAGGGGCCGTTAATTCACCCCTCCACTTT. It yields the protein CASSQVKGAVNSPLHF.

The gene calls are TRBV7-3 and TRBJ2-3; TRBD2 matches 11 bases. CDR3 length: 17 residues. The germline CDR1 and CDR2 sequences are SGHTA and FQGTGA. Trimming cost V 6 bases and J 1 base; bases outside gene matches: 9. For the CDR3, the DNA is TGTGCCAGCAGTACGAGCCTACTAGCGGGGGGCACAGATACGCAGTATTTT. This encodes CASSTSLLAGGTDTQYF.

The gene calls are TRBV5-1 and TRBJ2-2, with 8 bases identical to TRBD1. The J segment lost 4 bases and the V segment lost 4 bases, leaving 6 bases of the junction unmatched. The CDR3 is 15 amino acids. In germline, CDR1 is SGHRS, CDR2 YFSETQ. The CDR3 bases are TGCGCCAGCAGCGGCAGGGGGCCGGGCACCGGGGAGCTGTTTTTT. Translation gives CASSGRGPGTGELFF.

The V and J genes are TRBV18 and TRBJ2-2, with D possibly matching TRBD2 (6 bases). Germline V gene lookup returns CDR1 KGHSH and CDR2 LQKENI. Trimming shortened V by 3 bases and J by 0 bases, and 8 bases separated the two germline ends. The CDR3 is 15 residues long. For the CDR3, the DNA is TGTGCCAGCTCACCGGGGGAGGCGAACACCGGGGAGCTGTTTTTT. As protein: CASSPGEANTGELFF.

The rearrangement uses TRBV6-2 or TRBV6-3 and TRBJ2-4; possible D gene TRBD1, 6 bases. Germline V gene sequence: CDR1 MNHEY, CDR2 SVGEGT. Trimming removed 2 bases from V and 0 bases from J, with 11 bases in between. This CDR3 is built from 16 residues. CDR3 bases: TGTGCCAGCAGTTACGGACAGCGACTAGCCAAAAACATTCAGTACTTC. Encoded protein: CASSYGQRLAKNIQYF.

The V call is TRBV18, the J call TRBJ1-3, with D possibly TRBD1 on 5 matching bases. CDR3 size: 16 residues. Trimming removed 4 bases from V and 0 bases from J, with 13 bases in between. CDR1 is KGHSH, CDR2 LQKENI, per germline. As DNA, the CDR3 is TGTGCCAGCTCACAGACAGTCCCCAGCTCTGGAAACACCATATATTTT. Its protein product is CASSQTVPSSGNTIYF.

This chain links TRBV10-1 with TRBJ1-1; TRBD1 aligns across 7 bases. The ends lost 4 bases at V and 4 bases at J; junction bases unmatched: 0. Germline CDR1 WNHNN, CDR2 SYGVQD (reference sequence). CDR3 size: 12 residues. This CDR3 reads CASSGQGTEAFF. In nucleotides, the CDR3 is TGCGCCAGCAGTGGACAGGGCACTGAAGCTTTCTTT.

This chain uses TRBV19 with TRBJ1-3; 8 nucleotides line up with TRBD1. Germline V gives CDR1 LNHDA, CDR2 SQIVND (reference sequence). The V and J ends lost 6 bases and 3 bases, in that order; junction bases with no gene match: 4. This CDR3 comprises 14 residues. The CDR3 loop reads CASRLQGVGNTIYF. CDR3 nucleotides: TGTGCCAGTAGGCTACAGGGGGTTGGAAACACCATATATTTT.

The CDR3 DNA is TGCGCCAGCAGCCAAGGCCTGGTCCGACGGGTCTATGGCTACACCTTC. Protein product: CASSQGLVRRVYGYTF. This chain joins TRBV4-1 and TRBJ1-2; D is undetermined. Germline values: CDR1 MGHRA, CDR2 YSYEKL. Trimming left V 1 base short and J 4 bases short, with 16 bases between. The length of the CDR3 is 16 residues.

The chain links TRBV19 to TRBJ2-7, with TRBD1 identical over 8 bases. Per germline, CDR1 LNHDA and CDR2 SQIVND (reference sequence). CDR3 length: 14 residues. V was pared by 4 bases and J by 3 bases, with 5 bases of the junction left unmatched. The CDR3 here is CASSTAGQVYEQYF. In DNA, the CDR3 is TGTGCCAGTAGTACCGCGGGACAGGTCTACGAGCAGTACTTC.

The chain uses TRBV7-2 and TRBJ1-5; 9 positions agree with TRBD1. The CDR3 has 17 residues. The germline V gene encodes CDR1 SGHTA and CDR2 FQGNSA. Trimming removed 5 bases from V and 5 bases from J; junction bases left unmatched: 13. The CDR3 loop reads CASSPRTGGLGDQPQHF. The CDR3 DNA is TGTGCCAGCAGCCCCCGCACAGGGGGCTTAGGCGATCAGCCCCAGCATTTT.

The V call is TRBV7-2, the J call TRBJ1-2; 9 positions match TRBD1. Trimming removed 5 bases from V and 6 bases from J; junction bases left unmatched: 4. The CDR3 runs to 13 residues. CDR1 SGHTA and CDR2 FQGNSA come from the germline V gene. The CDR3 DNA reads as TGTGCCAGCAGCAAGGGACAGGGAAATGGCTACACCTTC. It codes for CASSKGQGNGYTF.

The chain couples TRBV6-2 or TRBV6-3 to TRBJ1-6; no clear D gene. V lost 2 bases to trimming and J lost 10 bases, with 12 bases between them. CDR3 length: 14 amino acids. Per germline, CDR1 MNHEY and CDR2 SVGEGT. The CDR3 loop is CASSYRQASSPLHF. CDR3 coding DNA: TGTGCCAGCAGTTACCGGCAGGCTTCCTCACCCCTCCACTTT.

The V call is TRBV27, the J call TRBJ1-2; D not resolved. CDR1 and CDR2 (germline): MNHEY, SMNVEV (reference sequence). V dropped 6 bases and J dropped 5 bases, with 13 bases sitting between them. This CDR3 comprises 13 residues. Here the CDR3 DNA reads TGTGCCAGCAGGACTAATGAGTTATATGGCTACACCTTC. The encoded protein is CASRTNELYGYTF.

This chain connects TRBV4-3 to TRBJ1-2; TRBD1 aligns across 11 bases. The CDR3 has 15 residues. The V gene end was trimmed by 4 bases and the J gene end by 3 bases; junction bases not matched to a gene: 4. Germline lookup yields CDR1 LGHNA and CDR2 YSLEER. CDR3 in DNA: TGCGCCAGCAGCCCTGGGACAGGGGGTTACTATGGCTACACCTTC. It yields the protein CASSPGTGGYYGYTF.

V and J are TRBV3-1 (or the pseudogene TRBV3-2) and TRBJ1-3, with 8 nucleotides matching TRBD1. V dropped 2 bases and J dropped 2; count of bases not matched to a gene: 5. Germline V CDR1 and CDR2: LGHDT, YNNKEL (reference sequence). The CDR3 runs 16 residues. The CDR3 sequence is CASSQRTGTTGNTIYF. The CDR3 DNA reads as TGTGCCAGCAGCCAACGGACAGGGACAACTGGAAACACCATATATTTT.

The rearrangement uses TRBV9 and TRBJ2-3; TRBD2 agrees at 11 bases. V dropped 4 bases and J dropped 2; count of bases not matched to a gene: 6. This CDR3 contains 16 residues. CDR1 and CDR2 (germline): SGDLS, YYNGEE. CDR3 protein: CASSLTSGVNTDTQYF. The DNA of the CDR3 is TGTGCCAGCAGCTTGACTAGCGGGGTGAACACAGATACGCAGTATTTT.

V and J are TRBV3-1 (or the pseudogene TRBV3-2) and TRBJ1-6; D ambiguous. The CDR3 sequence is 14 residues long. Germline-derived CDR1 and CDR2 are LGHDT and YNNKEL (reference sequence). Trimming took off 2 bases at V and 7 bases at J, with 9 bases between the two ends. CDR3 nucleotides: TGTGCCAGCAGCCAACAGCGAAACAATTCACCCCTCCACTTT. It translates to CASSQQRNNSPLHF.

The V gene is TRBV30, the J gene TRBJ1-1, with TRBD1 matching over 10 bases. The CDR3 has 13 amino acids. Germline V gives CDR1 GTSNPN, CDR2 SVGIG (reference sequence). J gave up 10 bases and V 2 bases, and 7 bases lay outside the gene matches. The CDR3 sequence is CAWSRQGAPGAFF. CDR3 DNA sequence: TGTGCCTGGAGTCGACAGGGGGCTCCAGGAGCTTTCTTT.

V is TRBV6-5 and J is TRBJ1-6, with D unclear. The CDR3 consists of 15 residues. Germline CDR1 and CDR2: MNHEY and SVGAGI. Deletions cut 0 bases from V and 5 bases from J, with 8 bases between. The CDR3 loop reads CASSYSERNNSPLHF. CDR3 nucleotides: TGTGCCAGCAGTTACTCGGAGCGTAATAATTCACCCCTCCACTTT.

This chain connects TRBV9 to TRBJ1-3; 10 bases align to TRBD1. With V trimmed by 4 bases and J by 4 bases, 8 bases remained unmatched. The CDR3 contains 16 residues. CDR1 and CDR2 (germline): SGDLS, YYNGEE. This CDR3 reads CASSSAGQGSGNTIYF. CDR3 sequence (DNA): TGTGCCAGCAGCTCTGCGGGACAGGGGTCCGGAAACACCATATATTTT.

The CDR3 reads CSDTSNHLTQYF. DNA for the CDR3: TGCAGCGACACTAGTAATCATCTTACGCAGTATTTT. This chain links TRBV29-1 with TRBJ2-3; a weak D match, TRBD2 (5 bases). Germline V lookup: CDR1 SQVTM, CDR2 ANQGSEA. The CDR3 is 12 residues long. The germline V and J ends were trimmed by 7 bases and 8 bases, with 16 bases remaining between them.